This TCR beta chain comes out of a study of post-analysis software for immune sequencing data. Unique molecular identifiers were present in the TCR beta cDNA libraries. TCRdb passed the PCR reads through MiXCR, listing each CDR3 protein once. This table has about 810,000 distinct CDR3 sequences, under 70% appearing once. Unmatched junction bases numbered 17, after V lost 1 base and J lost 8 bases. The germline gives CDR1 SQVTM, CDR2 ANQGSEA. CDR3 length: 18 amino acids. Study findings and constraints: The authors found that F measure strongly co-clustered same-batch samples. The five TRBV segments detected at higher frequency in patients than in controls included TRBV5-6, TRBV5-1 and TRBV20-1.

As regards this clonotype: Its antigen is not known.

Sequences were obtained from blood. The clonotype originates from a girl aged 5-17 years with multiple sclerosis. This sequence joins TRBV29-1 and TRBJ2-1; 10 bases match TRBD2. As DNA, the CDR3 is TGCAGCGTTGAAGGAATGAGATCTAGCGGGAGATCGCGCTATGAGCAGTTCTTC. The encoded protein is CSVEGMRSSGRSRYEQFF.